Each of the 10 T cell receptor beta chains below was sequenced from the same sample in a study of blood T cells in healthy people across ages. Primers used in a second PCR of about 6 to 12 cycles were a sample-barcoded 5' primer and a J-beta primer mix. TCRdb independently ran MiXCR on the 5' RACE reads; one entry per CDR3 protein. Of roughly 1,500,000 distinct CDR3 sequences in the sample, approximately 38% were seen once. Sequenced sample: blood. The receptors stem from a woman under 30 in good health.

This clonotype was detected only a few times. The V and J genes are TRBV2 and TRBJ2-5, with D tentatively TRBD1 (5 bases). Germline lookup yields CDR1 SNHLY and CDR2 FYNNEI. The CDR3 runs 15 residues. V shed 7 bases and J shed 7 bases, with 22 bases lying between them. CDR3 bases: TGTGCCAGCACAGACAGAGCCCCTTATGTTGGGACCCAGTACTTC. Translation gives CASTDRAPYVGTQYF.

In its sample, this clonotype was seen a few times. V gene TRBV27 combines with J gene TRBJ2-4, with D hard to call. The tail of the sequence fits TRBJ2-5 better, so the J call may be wrong. The CDR3 length is 15 residues. Germline V CDR1 and CDR2: MNHEY, SMNVEV (reference sequence). The CDR3 loop reads CASSLSAALGETQYF. The CDR3 region has the DNA TGTGCCAGCAGTTTATCGGCGGCTCTAGGGGAGACCCAGTACTTC.

This clonotype was detected only a few times. This chain links TRBV20-1 with TRBJ2-1; D is ambiguous. Germline V gene data show CDR1 as DFQATT and CDR2 as SNEGSKA (reference sequence). This CDR3 region has 10 residues. With 5 bases removed from V and 12 bases from J, the gap between germline ends came to 11 bases. The CDR3 DNA follows: TGCAGTGCTCGGGCGACTCGGCAGTTCTTC. This translates into CSARATRQFF.

The J gene is TRBJ2-3, the V gene TRBV2, with D possibly TRBD2 on 5 matching bases. Germline lookup yields CDR1 SNHLY and CDR2 FYNNEI. The V gene lost 1 base and the J gene lost 3 bases, with 11 bases spanning the gap. The CDR3 contains 15 residues. CDR3 protein: CASSEGSSLTDTQYF. DNA for the CDR3: TGTGCCAGCAGTGAAGGGTCTAGCTTAACAGATACGCAGTATTTT. Filled out from reference TRBV2 and TRBJ2-3, the complete variable domain reads EPEVTQTPSHQVTQMGQEVILRCVPISNHLYFYWYRQILGQKVEFLVSFYNNEISEKSEIFDDQFSVERPDGSNFTLKIRSTKLEDSAMYFCASSEGSSLTDTQYFGPGTRLTVL.

The chain employs TRBV23-1 and TRBJ1-5; the match to TRBD1 covers 10 bases. TRBV23-1 is placed among ORFs of uncertain function. The CDR3 covers 19 residues. The ends lost 4 bases at V and 2 bases at J; junction bases unmatched: 14. The CDR3 DNA reads as TGCGCCAGCAGTCTCCGACAGGGGGCGGAAGTTTCGGGCAATCAGCCCCAGCATTTT. This translates into CASSLRQGAEVSGNQPQHF.

This clonotype was seen a handful of times. This chain links TRBV20-1 with TRBJ2-5; D gene uncertain. V lost 7 bases to trimming and J lost 4 bases, with 10 bases between them. Germline V lookup: CDR1 DFQATT, CDR2 SNEGSKA (reference sequence). The CDR3 contains 11 residues. The CDR3 reads CSVTTAETQYF. In DNA form, the CDR3 reads TGCAGTGTAACGACTGCAGAGACCCAGTACTTC.

The chain employs TRBV4-1 and TRBJ2-5, with 7 bases matching TRBD1. Trimming removed 1 base from V and 9 bases from J; junction bases left unmatched: 26. Germline-derived CDR1 and CDR2 are MGHRA and YSYEKL. This CDR3 region has 20 residues. The CDR3 spells CASSQGPWTGKKLGKKAQYF. In DNA, the CDR3 is TGCGCCAGCAGCCAAGGCCCCTGGACAGGCAAGAAGCTAGGAAAGAAGGCCCAGTACTTC.

This clonotype was detected only a few times. J is TRBJ1-2 and V is TRBV25-1; D possibly corresponds to TRBD1 (5 bases). Trimming took 3 bases from V and 7 from J, leaving 12 bases between them. The CDR3 runs to 13 residues. CDR1 and CDR2 from the germline V gene are MGHDK and SYGVNS. The CDR3 DNA is TGTGCCAGCAGTGAGGCAGGGCTCGGTGGCTACACCTTC. It is translated as CASSEAGLGGYTF.

The chain links TRBV20-1 to TRBJ2-7; 7 positions agree with TRBD2. This CDR3 contains 13 residues. Germline trimming cut 6 bases from V and 2 bases from J; bases unmatched to any gene: 7. The V gene's germline CDR1 is DFQATT and CDR2 SNEGSKA (reference sequence). The CDR3 DNA reads as TGCAGTGCAGAGCGGGACGCCGCCTACGAGCAGTACTTC. Translation gives CSAERDAAYEQYF.

In its sample, this clonotype was seen a few times. The rearrangement joins TRBV28 to TRBJ1-2; 12 bases line up with TRBD1. In germline, CDR1 is MDHEN, CDR2 SYDVKM. CDR3 length: 16 residues. V dropped 6 bases and J dropped 3; count of bases not matched to a gene: 8. CDR3 in DNA: TGTGCCAGCAGCCACCGGGGACAGGGGGCAGACTATGGCTACACCTTC. The encoded protein is CASSHRGQGADYGYTF.